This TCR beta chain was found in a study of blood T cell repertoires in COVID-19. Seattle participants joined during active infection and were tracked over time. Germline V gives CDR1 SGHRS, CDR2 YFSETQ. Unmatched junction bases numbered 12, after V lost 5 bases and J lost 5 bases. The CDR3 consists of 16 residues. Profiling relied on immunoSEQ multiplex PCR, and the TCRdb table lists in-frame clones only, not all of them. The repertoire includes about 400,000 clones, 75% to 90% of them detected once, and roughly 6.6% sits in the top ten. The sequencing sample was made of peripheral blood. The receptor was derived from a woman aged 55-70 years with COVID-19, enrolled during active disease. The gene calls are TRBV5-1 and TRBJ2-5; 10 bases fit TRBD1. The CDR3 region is CASSFPGQGTEETQYF. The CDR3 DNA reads TGCGCCAGCAGTTTTCCGGGACAGGGGACCGAGGAGACCCAGTACTTC. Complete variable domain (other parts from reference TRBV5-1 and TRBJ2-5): KAGVTQTPRYLIKTRGQQVTLSCSPISGHRSVSWYQQTPGQGLQFLFEYFSETQRNKGNFPGRFSGRQFSNSRSEMNVSTLELGDSALYLCASSFPGQGTEETQYFGPGTRLLVL.